The TCR beta chain under discussion was sequenced for a study of blood T cell repertoires in COVID-19. Study overall: Samples representing acute and convalescent COVID-19 were sourced from the United States, Italy and Spain. T cells, B-cell-depleted T cells, or PBMCs provided the cDNA or gDNA that served as material.

Germline values: CDR1 SGHAT, CDR2 FQNNGV. The CDR3 contains 14 residues. V was pared by 2 bases and J by 11 bases, with 9 bases of the junction left unmatched. Study processing details: How many nucleated cells were present was estimated from reference gene primer amplification. Clones were sequenced by immunoSEQ multiplex PCR, and TCRdb holds only the in-frame ones, with some missing. V and J calls and clone size follow that table, whereas D and trimming were derived from the DNA. This table has some 170,000 clones, 82% appearing once. This sequence was found in a woman in her seventies with acute or convalescent COVID-19. The rearrangement uses TRBV11-2 and TRBJ1-1; the match to TRBD1 covers 9 bases. Sequencing input: peripheral blood. This CDR3 is CASSLTAGQGWAFF. In DNA form, the CDR3 reads TGTGCCAGCAGCTTAACCGCGGGACAGGGATGGGCTTTCTTT.